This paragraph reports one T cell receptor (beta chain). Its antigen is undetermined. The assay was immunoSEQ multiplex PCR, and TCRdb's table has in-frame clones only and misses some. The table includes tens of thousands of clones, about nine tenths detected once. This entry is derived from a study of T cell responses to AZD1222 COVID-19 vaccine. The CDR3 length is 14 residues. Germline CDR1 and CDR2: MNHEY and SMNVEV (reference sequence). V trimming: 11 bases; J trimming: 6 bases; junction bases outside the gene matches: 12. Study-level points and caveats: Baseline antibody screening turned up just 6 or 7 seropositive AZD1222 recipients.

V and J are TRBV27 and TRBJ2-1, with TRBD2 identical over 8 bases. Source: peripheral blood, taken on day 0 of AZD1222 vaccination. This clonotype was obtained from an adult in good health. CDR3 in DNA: TGTGCCTGCCAGGCGGGGGGAGCTGTCAATGAGCAGTTCTTC. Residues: CACQAGGAVNEQFF.